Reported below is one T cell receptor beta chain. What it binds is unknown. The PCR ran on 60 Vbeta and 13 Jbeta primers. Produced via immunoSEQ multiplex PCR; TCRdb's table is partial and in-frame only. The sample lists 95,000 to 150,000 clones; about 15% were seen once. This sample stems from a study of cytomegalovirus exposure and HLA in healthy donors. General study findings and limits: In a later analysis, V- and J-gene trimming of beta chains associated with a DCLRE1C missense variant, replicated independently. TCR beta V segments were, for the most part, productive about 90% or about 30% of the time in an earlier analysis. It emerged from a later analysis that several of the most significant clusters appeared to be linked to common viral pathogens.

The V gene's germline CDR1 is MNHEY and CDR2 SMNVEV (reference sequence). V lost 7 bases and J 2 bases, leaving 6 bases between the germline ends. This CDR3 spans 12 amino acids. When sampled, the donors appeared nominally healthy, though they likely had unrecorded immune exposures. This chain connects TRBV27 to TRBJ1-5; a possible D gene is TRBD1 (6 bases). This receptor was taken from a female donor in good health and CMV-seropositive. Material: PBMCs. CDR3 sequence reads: CASTGGNQPQHF. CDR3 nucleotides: TGTGCCAGCACAGGGGGCAATCAGCCCCAGCATTTT.